The 17 T cell receptor beta chains below come from one sample, sequenced in a study of PD-L1 blockade in urothelial cancer. Assay used: immunoSEQ multiplex PCR; TCRdb lists only in-frame clones, some missing. The sample consists of roughly 100,000 clones, 70% to 85% of them appearing once. The material sequenced was PBMCs, taken around atezolizumab (anti-PD-L1) treatment. All receptors derive from a man aged 50 to 60 with urothelial cancer.

In regard to this clone: The sample holds other DNA sequences that translate to the same CDR3. J is TRBJ1-1 and V is TRBV18; D is unresolved. This CDR3 spans 14 amino acids. In germline, CDR1 is KGHSH, CDR2 LQKENI. V gave up 3 bases and J gave up 1 base, with 9 bases separating them. The DNA for the CDR3 is TGTGCCAGCTCACCGGCGGGTGGGAACACTGAAGCTTTCTTT. This translates into CASSPAGGNTEAFF.

The V call is TRBV6-5, the J call TRBJ2-2; a possible D gene is TRBD2 (6 bases). The CDR3 is made up of 13 amino acids. Trimming left V 2 bases short and J 6 bases short, with 7 bases between. CDR1 and CDR2 from the germline V gene are MNHEY and SVGAGI. CDR3 sequence reads: CASSYTGAGELFF. CDR3 DNA: TGTGCCAGCAGTTACACGGGAGCCGGGGAGCTGTTTTTT.

The CDR3 reads CASSGQPGTDTQYF. CDR3 coding DNA: TGTGCCAGCAGCGGACAGCCAGGCACAGATACGCAGTATTTT. The chain couples TRBV7-8 to TRBJ2-3; possibly TRBD1 for D (6 bases). V was trimmed by 5 bases and J by 1 base, leaving 10 bases between them. Germline V gene lookup returns CDR1 SGHVS and CDR2 FQNEAQ. CDR3 length: 14 amino acids.

This chain uses TRBV19 with TRBJ1-3; D gene unclear. The CDR3 contains 15 residues. V was shortened by 3 bases and J by 0 bases, with 9 bases between the two germline ends. Per germline, CDR1 LNHDA and CDR2 SQIVND (reference sequence). The CDR3 loop reads CASSMAARSGNTIYF. DNA for the CDR3: TGTGCCAGTAGTATGGCGGCTCGCTCTGGAAACACCATATATTTT. The full variable domain, rest sourced from reference TRBV19 and TRBJ1-3, is DGGITQSPKYLFRKEGQNVTLSCEQNLNHDAMYWYRQDPGQGLRLIYYSQIVNDFQKGDIAEGYSVSREKKESFPLTVTSAQKNPTAFYLCASSMAARSGNTIYFGEGSWLTVV.

This clone was picked up one time. The chain joins TRBV14 to TRBJ2-1, with 8 nucleotides matching TRBD2. This CDR3 comprises 15 residues. Trimming took 4 bases from V and 2 from J; bases not matched to a gene: 4. Germline-derived CDR1 and CDR2 are SGHDN and FVKESK. The CDR3 is CASSLSGSPYNEQFF. For the CDR3, the DNA is TGTGCCAGCAGCCTGAGCGGGAGCCCCTACAATGAGCAGTTCTTC.

The V call is TRBV5-1, the J call TRBJ2-5, with TRBD2 matching 7 bases. CDR3 size: 14 residues. Germline loops: CDR1 SGHRS, CDR2 YFSETQ. V lost 2 bases to trimming and J lost 5 bases; unmatched junction nucleotides: 6. As DNA, the CDR3 is TGCGCCAGCAGCTTTTGGTCAGCGGGGGAGACCCAGTACTTC. It yields the protein CASSFWSAGETQYF.

The chain combines TRBV9 with TRBJ2-5, with TRBD2 matching 15 bases. The V segment lost 6 bases and the J segment 5 bases; nucleotides outside the gene matches: 14. Germline V CDR1 and CDR2: SGDLS, YYNGEE. The CDR3 extends over 18 amino acids. As DNA, the CDR3 is TGTGCCAGCAAAGTTTGGAGGACTAGCGGGAGGGAGGGGGAGACCCAGTACTTC. Protein product: CASKVWRTSGREGETQYF.

In this sample, this clone turned up a few times. The chain joins TRBV19 to TRBJ2-1; 9 bases match TRBD1. With 11 bases clipped from V and 3 bases from J, the junction kept 8 bases outside the gene matches. CDR1 is LNHDA and CDR2 is SQIVND in the germline V gene (reference sequence). The CDR3 has 14 residues. CDR3 protein: CAGPDRGSYNEQFF. The CDR3 DNA is TGTGCCGGGCCGGACAGGGGAAGCTACAATGAGCAGTTCTTC.

There are a few counts of this clone. The chain couples TRBV18 to TRBJ2-6, with D unclear. With 1 base removed from V and 1 base from J, the gap between germline ends came to 14 bases. Germline CDR1 is KGHSH and CDR2 is LQKENI. CDR3 length: 18 amino acids. The CDR3 DNA follows: TGTGCCAGCTCACCACGAGAGATGGTCCTATCTGGGGCCAACGTCCTGACTTTC. It is translated as CASSPREMVLSGANVLTF.

There are a few counts of this clone. The chain has TRBV9 and TRBJ2-1; TRBD2 agrees at 8 bases. Germline V gene sequence: CDR1 SGDLS, CDR2 YYNGEE. This CDR3 contains 13 residues. Trimming at V came to 8 bases and at J to 5 bases, leaving 6 bases not matched to a gene. The CDR3 region is CASSELADNEQFF. For the CDR3, the DNA is TGTGCCAGTAGTGAACTAGCGGACAATGAGCAGTTCTTC.

The chain recombines TRBV30 with TRBJ2-1, with 11 bases that match TRBD2. V lost 2 bases to trimming and J lost 7 bases; unmatched junction nucleotides: 4. CDR1 and CDR2 from the germline V gene are GTSNPN and SVGIG (reference sequence). The CDR3 runs to 14 residues. The CDR3 is CAWSRGTSGNEQFF. DNA for the CDR3: TGTGCCTGGAGTAGGGGGACTAGCGGTAATGAGCAGTTCTTC.

The chain couples TRBV5-4 to TRBJ2-2; 10 nucleotides agree with TRBD2. Germline CDR1 and CDR2: SGHNT and YYREEE (reference sequence). J lost 6 bases, V lost 7 bases, and 21 bases had no gene match. The CDR3 contains 19 residues. CDR3 region: CASGIPGTSAFPGAGELFF. The CDR3 DNA follows: TGTGCCAGCGGAATCCCCGGGACTAGCGCATTCCCAGGGGCCGGGGAGCTGTTTTTT.

V and J are TRBV2 and TRBJ2-7, with TRBD2 identical over 8 bases. J lost 7 bases, V lost 4 bases, and 6 bases had no gene match. Germline V gene lookup returns CDR1 SNHLY and CDR2 FYNNEI. The CDR3 extends over 13 amino acids. CDR3 sequence reads: CASSVGTRGEQYF. The CDR3 nucleotides read TGTGCCAGCAGTGTTGGGACTAGGGGTGAGCAGTACTTC.

The gene calls are TRBV7-2 and TRBJ2-5; 12 bases line up with TRBD2. Germline CDR1 is SGHTA and CDR2 is FQGNSA. CDR3 length equals 18 residues. J gave up 5 bases and V 3 bases, and 13 bases lay outside the gene matches. CDR3 nucleotide sequence: TGTGCCAGCAGCTTTCTAGCGGGAGGGCCGTTTATCGGGGAGACCCAGTACTTC. Residues: CASSFLAGGPFIGETQYF.

V usage is TRBV9 and J usage is TRBJ2-5; 10 bases are shared with TRBD1. Looked up from germline, CDR1 is SGDLS and CDR2 is YYNGEE. This CDR3 comprises 15 residues. The ends lost 0 bases at V and 5 bases at J; junction bases unmatched: 4. The CDR3 coding sequence is TGTGCCAGCAGCGTAGAGACAGGGGGCTTTGAGACCCAGTACTTC. Residues: CASSVETGGFETQYF.

The chain carries TRBV7-2 and TRBJ2-7, with no clear D. The CDR3 extends over 12 amino acids. Germline V CDR1 and CDR2: SGHTA, FQGNSA. Deletions cut 6 bases from V and 3 bases from J, with 9 bases between. CDR3 nucleotides: TGTGCCAGCAGGACTGGAAACTACGAGCAGTACTTC. This encodes CASRTGNYEQYF. Based on the CDR3 plus reference TRBV7-2 and TRBJ2-7, the full variable domain is GAGVSQSPSNKVTEKGKDVELRCDPISGHTALYWYRQSLGQGLEFLIYFQGNSAPDKSGLPSDRFSAERTGGSVSTLTIQRTQQEDSAVYLCASRTGNYEQYFGPGTRLTVT.

J is TRBJ2-2 and V is TRBV19, with 7 bases fitting TRBD2. CDR3 length: 15 amino acids. From germline, CDR1 is LNHDA and CDR2 SQIVND (reference sequence). V gave up 4 bases and J gave up 7 bases; unmatched junction bases: 9. CDR3 amino acids: CASSTRRERVGELFF. The CDR3, as DNA: TGTGCCAGTAGTACCAGGCGGGAGCGGGTCGGGGAGCTGTTTTTT.